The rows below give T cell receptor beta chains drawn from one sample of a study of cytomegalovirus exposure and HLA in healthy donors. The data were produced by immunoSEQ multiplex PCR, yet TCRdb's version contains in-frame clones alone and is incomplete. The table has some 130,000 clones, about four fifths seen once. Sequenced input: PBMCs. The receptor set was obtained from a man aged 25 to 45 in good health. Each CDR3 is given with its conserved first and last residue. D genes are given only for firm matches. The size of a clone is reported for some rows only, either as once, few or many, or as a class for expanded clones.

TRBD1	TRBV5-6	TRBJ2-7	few	TGTGCCAGCAGCTTCTTCGACAGGGGTCACGAGCAGTACTTC	CASSFFDRGHEQYF
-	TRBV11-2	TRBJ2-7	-	TGTGCCAGCAGCCCCCGTACTAGCCTTGTCTACGAGCAGTACTTC	CASSPRTSLVYEQYF
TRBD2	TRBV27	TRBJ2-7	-	TGTGCCAGCAGTCCACCGGGACAGTTAATCCGGACTAGCGGGTCCTACGAGCAGTACTTC	CASSPPGQLIRTSGSYEQYF
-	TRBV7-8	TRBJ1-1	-	TGTGCCAGCAGCTTAGCGGCGACAGGCCCTGAAGCTTTCTTT	CASSLAATGPEAFF
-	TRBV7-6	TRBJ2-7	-	TGTGCCAGCAGCTTAGCAGACAGATACGAGCAGTACTTC	CASSLADRYEQYF
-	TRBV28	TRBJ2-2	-	TGTGCCAGCAGTGGCGGGGACAGTGCGAACACCGGGGAGCTGTTTTTT	CASSGGDSANTGELFF
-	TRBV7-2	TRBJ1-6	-	TGTGCCAGCAGCTTACGACTTGTAAATTCACCCCTCCACTTT	CASSLRLVNSPLHF
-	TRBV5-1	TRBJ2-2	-	TGCGCCAGCTCTCTGAAATTGCGGGCCACCGGGGAGCTGTTTTTT	CASSLKLRATGELFF
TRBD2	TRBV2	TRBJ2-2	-	TGTGCCAGCATGGGGACTACATACACCGGGGAGCTGTTTTTT	CASMGTTYTGELFF
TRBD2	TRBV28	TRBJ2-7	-	TGTGCCAGCAGTTCCGAGCGGGAGGTGTCCTACGAGCAGTACTTC	CASSSEREVSYEQYF
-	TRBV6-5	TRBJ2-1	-	TGTGCCAGCAGTTACTCGGGGGGACTCTACAATGAGCAGTTCTTC	CASSYSGGLYNEQFF
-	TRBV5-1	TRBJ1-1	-	TGCGCCAGCAGCTTGGCCGTGGGGCCAAACACTGAAGCTTTCTTT	CASSLAVGPNTEAFF
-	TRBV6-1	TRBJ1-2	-	TGTGCCAGCAGTGAATCAGGGATCTATGGCTACACCTTC	CASSESGIYGYTF
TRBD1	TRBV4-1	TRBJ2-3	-	TGCGCCAGCAGCCTGCTGCCAGGGGGCGACGCAGATACGCAGTATTTT	CASSLLPGGDADTQYF
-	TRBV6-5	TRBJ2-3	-	TGTGCCAGCAGTTACCCCCGCGGGGATACGCAGTATTTT	CASSYPRGDTQYF
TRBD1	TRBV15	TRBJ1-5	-	TGTGCCACCAGCTTAGACAGGGCTGGCCAGCCCCAGCATTTT	CATSLDRAGQPQHF
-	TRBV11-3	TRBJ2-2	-	TGTGCCAGCAGCTTAGTGGGGGCCACCGGGGAGCTGTTTTTT	CASSLVGATGELFF
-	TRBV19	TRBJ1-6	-	TGTGCCAGTAGTTGGCAAAATAATTCACCCCTCCACTTT	CASSWQNNSPLHF
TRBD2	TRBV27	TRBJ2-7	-	TGTGCCAGCACAGGGACTAGCGGGAGGAGGGGTCGCGAGCAGTACTTC	CASTGTSGRRGREQYF
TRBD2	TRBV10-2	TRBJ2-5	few	TGCGCCAGCAGTGAGAGGAGAGGCGGGAGGAGAGAGACCCAGTACTTC	CASSERRGGRRETQYF
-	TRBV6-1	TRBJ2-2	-	TGTGCCAGCAGTGAGCCGGGACATCACACCGGGGAGCTGTTTTTT	CASSEPGHHTGELFF
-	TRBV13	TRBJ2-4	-	TGTGCCAGCAGCGACTCGGGGGAAAACATTCAGTACTTC	CASSDSGENIQYF
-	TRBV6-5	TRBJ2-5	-	TGTGCCAGCAGTTACCGCTCAGGGGTAGGAGAGACCCAGTACTTC	CASSYRSGVGETQYF
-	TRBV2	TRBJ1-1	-	TGTGCCAGCAGTATCGGGGGGACTGAAGCTTTCTTT	CASSIGGTEAFF
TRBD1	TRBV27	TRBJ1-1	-	TGTGCCAGCAGTTTAGACAGGGGGTCCAACACTGAAGCTTTCTTT	CASSLDRGSNTEAFF
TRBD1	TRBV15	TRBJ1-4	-	TGTGCCACCAGCAGAGATAGGGGGACAGGGGGTGAAAAACTGTTTTTT	CATSRDRGTGGEKLFF
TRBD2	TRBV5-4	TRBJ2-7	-	TGTGCCAGCAGCTGGAGCGGGGCCTACGAGCAGTACTTC	CASSWSGAYEQYF
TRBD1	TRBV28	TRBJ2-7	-	TGTGCCAGCAGTTCAATCCCAGGGACAGACTCCTACGAGCAGTACTTC	CASSSIPGTDSYEQYF
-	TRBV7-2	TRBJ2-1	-	TGTGCCAGCAGCTTAGGAGCGGGTAGGGAGCAGTTCTTC	CASSLGAGREQFF
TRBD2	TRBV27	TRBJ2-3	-	TGTGCCAGCAGTTTCGGACTAGCGGGAGCTAGCACAGATACGCAGTATTTT	CASSFGLAGASTDTQYF
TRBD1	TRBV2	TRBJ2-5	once	TGTGCCAGCAGTGAACGGCAGGGGGCTGAGACCCAGTACTTC	CASSERQGAETQYF
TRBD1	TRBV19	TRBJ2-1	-	TGTGCCAGTAGTATGGCCAGGGGGCTCAATGAGCAGTTCTTC	CASSMARGLNEQFF
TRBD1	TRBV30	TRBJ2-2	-	TGTGCCTGGACTCAACAGGGGGGATTCACCGGGGAGCTGTTTTTT	CAWTQQGGFTGELFF
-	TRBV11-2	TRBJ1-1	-	TGTGCCAGCAGCAGGAAGGGAGTTATGAACACTGAAGCTTTCTTT	CASSRKGVMNTEAFF
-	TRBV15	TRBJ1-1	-	TGTGCCACCAGCAGGGCGGCGGGGCGGACTGAAGCTTTCTTT	CATSRAAGRTEAFF
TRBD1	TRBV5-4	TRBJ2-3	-	TGTGCCAGCAGCTTTCCAGGGGGCAGCCCAGATACGCAGTATTTT	CASSFPGGSPDTQYF
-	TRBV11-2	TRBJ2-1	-	TGTGCCAGCAGCCTCAGGACTGTCTACAATGAGCAGTTCTTC	CASSLRTVYNEQFF
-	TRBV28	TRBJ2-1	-	TGTGCCAGCAGTTCTACCGGGAGCGGGTACTACAATGAGCAGTTCTTC	CASSSTGSGYYNEQFF
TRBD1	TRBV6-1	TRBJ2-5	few	TGTGCCAGCAGGAAGACAGGGGAAGAGACCCAGTACTTC	CASRKTGEETQYF
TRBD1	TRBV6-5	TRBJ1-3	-	TGTGCCAGCAGGTCAACAGGGGGCGTAGGAAACACCATATATTTT	CASRSTGGVGNTIYF
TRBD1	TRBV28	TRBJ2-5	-	TGTGCCAGCAGGCCAACCGGGACAGGGAAAGAGACCCAGTACTTC	CASRPTGTGKETQYF
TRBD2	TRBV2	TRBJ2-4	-	TGTGCCAGCAGTCAGAGGACTAGCGGGAGAAGGGCCAAAAACATTCAGTACTTC	CASSQRTSGRRAKNIQYF
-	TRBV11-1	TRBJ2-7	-	TGTGCCAGCAGCTTAGGAAACTCCTACGAGCAGTACTTC	CASSLGNSYEQYF
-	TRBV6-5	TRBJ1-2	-	TGTGCCAGTAGAAGGGGTGGCTACACCTTC	CASRRGGYTF